A selection of T cell receptor beta chains follows, all from one sample in a study of T cell responses to AZD1222 COVID-19 vaccine. Sequencing was performed with immunoSEQ multiplex PCR; in TCRdb, only in-frame clones are kept and a portion is missing. The sample shows more than 140,000 clones, around 88% of them seen only once. The material was peripheral blood, obtained on day 0 of AZD1222 vaccination. These receptors came from an adult in good health. Both conserved end residues are part of each CDR3. The order of the fields is clone size, J gene, D gene, V gene, CDR3 DNA, CDR3 protein. The D gene is left open where the match is weak. For some rows the clone size is stated as once, few or many, or as a class when expanded; others skip it.

size: -
J: TRBJ2-7
D: -
V: TRBV5-1
DNA: TGCGCCAGCAGCTTGAGGGGAACCTACGAGCAGTACTTC
CDR3: CASSLRGTYEQYF

size: -
J: TRBJ1-1
D: -
V: TRBV21-1
DNA: TGTCACCCGTGCATGGGCACTGAAGCTTTCTTT
CDR3: CHPCMGTEAFF

size: -
J: TRBJ2-7
D: -
V: TRBV29-1
DNA: TGCAGCGTTGCTGGAGGGTCCTACGAGCAGTACTTC
CDR3: CSVAGGSYEQYF

size: -
J: TRBJ1-2
D: -
V: TRBV19
DNA: TGTGCCAGTAGTAATAACTATGGCTACACCTTC
CDR3: CASSNNYGYTF

size: -
J: TRBJ1-2
D: -
V: TRBV25-1
DNA: TGTGCCAGCAGAATACAAGGAGGGCATGGCTACACCTTC
CDR3: CASRIQGGHGYTF

size: -
J: TRBJ2-3
D: -
V: TRBV7-2
DNA: TGTGCCAGCAGCCCCAGTTTCCCAGATACGCAGTATTTT
CDR3: CASSPSFPDTQYF

size: -
J: TRBJ2-1
D: -
V: TRBV7-2
DNA: TGTGCCAGCAGCTTAGCCCTGGGGGCGAACAATGAGCAGTTCTTC
CDR3: CASSLALGANNEQFF

size: few
J: TRBJ2-7
D: -
V: TRBV11-2
DNA: TGTGCCAGCAGCTTACCCACTAGACACGAGCAGTACTTC
CDR3: CASSLPTRHEQYF

size: once
J: TRBJ2-7
D: TRBD1
V: TRBV6-2/TRBV6-3
DNA: TGTGCCAGCAGTTTACCTCCGGGACAGCACTCCTACGAGCAGTACTTC
CDR3: CASSLPPGQHSYEQYF

size: once
J: TRBJ1-3
D: -
V: TRBV5-1
DNA: TGCGCCAGCAGCCCCGGCGGGTACGGAAACACCATATATTTT
CDR3: CASSPGGYGNTIYF

size: -
J: TRBJ2-7
D: TRBD1
V: TRBV28
DNA: TGTGCCAGCAGGGGTAACAGGGGGATACACGAGCAGTACTTC
CDR3: CASRGNRGIHEQYF

size: few
J: TRBJ1-4
D: TRBD1
V: TRBV6-6
DNA: TGTGCCAGCAGCAAAACAGGGGAGATTCAAAAACTGTTTTTT
CDR3: CASSKTGEIQKLFF

size: -
J: TRBJ2-1
D: TRBD2
V: TRBV18
DNA: TGTGCCAGCTCACCAATAGTCCTAGCGGGAGGGGGATCCTACAATGAGCAGTTCTTC
CDR3: CASSPIVLAGGGSYNEQFF

size: -
J: TRBJ2-3
D: -
V: TRBV6-5
DNA: TGTGCCAGCAGAATCGAAGATACGCAGTATTTT
CDR3: CASRIEDTQYF

size: once
J: TRBJ2-1
D: TRBD2
V: TRBV7-9
DNA: TGTGCCAGCATAGGCGGGAGCGCTCCGAGCTCCTACAATGAGCAGTTCTTC
CDR3: CASIGGSAPSSYNEQFF

size: -
J: TRBJ1-1
D: -
V: TRBV9
DNA: TGTGCCAGCAGCGTCAGTCCGGGGGGTGAGGCTGAAGCTTTCTTT
CDR3: CASSVSPGGEAEAFF

size: -
J: TRBJ1-1
D: -
V: TRBV5-1
DNA: TGCGCCAGCAGCTTGGGGCGGTGGAACACTGAAGCTTTCTTT
CDR3: CASSLGRWNTEAFF

size: -
J: TRBJ1-6
D: -
V: TRBV14
DNA: TGTGCCAGCAGCCAAGTCATGATCCAAAATTCACCCCTCCACTTT
CDR3: CASSQVMIQNSPLHF

size: once
J: TRBJ2-3
D: TRBD2
V: TRBV7-9
DNA: TGTGCCAGCAGCTTAGGACTAGCGGGAAGGATAGATACGCAGTATTTT
CDR3: CASSLGLAGRIDTQYF

size: -
J: TRBJ2-7
D: -
V: TRBV10-3
DNA: TGTGCCATCAGTGAGTCAGGCCCAGGGGAGGGCGAGCAGTACTTC
CDR3: CAISESGPGEGEQYF

size: -
J: TRBJ2-2
D: TRBD1
V: TRBV19
DNA: TGTGCCAGTAGTATATTGACAGGGGGGGCCCAGAACACCGGGGAGCTGTTTTTT
CDR3: CASSILTGGAQNTGELFF

size: -
J: TRBJ1-1
D: -
V: TRBV7-6
DNA: TGTGCCAGCAGCTCCAGAGATTGGACAGCCAACACTGAAGCTTTCTTT
CDR3: CASSSRDWTANTEAFF

size: -
J: TRBJ2-2
D: -
V: TRBV7-2
DNA: TGTGCCAGCAGCTTAGACGGGAGCTCTACCGGGGAGCTGTTTTTT
CDR3: CASSLDGSSTGELFF

size: -
J: TRBJ2-7
D: -
V: TRBV13
DNA: TGTGCCAGCAGCACAGTCGCCTACGAGCAGTACTTC
CDR3: CASSTVAYEQYF

size: -
J: TRBJ2-3
D: -
V: TRBV4-2
DNA: TGTGCCAGCAGCCAGGGGCCCACAGATACGCAGTATTTT
CDR3: CASSQGPTDTQYF

size: once
J: TRBJ2-7
D: -
V: TRBV6-1
DNA: TGTGCCAGCAGTGAAATTGGCGGCTCCGAGCAGTACTTC
CDR3: CASSEIGGSEQYF

size: -
J: TRBJ2-2
D: TRBD1
V: TRBV27
DNA: TGTGCCAGCAGTCGACAGGGAACGAACACCGGGGAGCTGTTTTTT
CDR3: CASSRQGTNTGELFF

size: -
J: TRBJ2-7
D: TRBD2
V: TRBV10-3
DNA: TGTGCCACTTCCCCCGGGACTAGCGGGTACGAGCAGTACTTC
CDR3: CATSPGTSGYEQYF

size: -
J: TRBJ2-7
D: -
V: TRBV5-6
DNA: TGTGCCAGCAGGGAGGGGGCTAGGGCCTACGAGCAGTACTTC
CDR3: CASREGARAYEQYF

size: -
J: TRBJ2-3
D: -
V: TRBV10-3
DNA: TGTGCCATCGGGATCACAGATACGCAGTATTTT
CDR3: CAIGITDTQYF

size: -
J: TRBJ2-1
D: -
V: TRBV7-2
DNA: TGTGCCAGCAGATTTGGGCGGACTATAGGCGATGAGCAGTTCTTC
CDR3: CASRFGRTIGDEQFF

size: -
J: TRBJ2-1
D: -
V: TRBV12-5
DNA: TGTGCTAGTGGTTTGGTAACACAGAGAGACCACAATGAGCAGTTCTTC
CDR3: CASGLVTQRDHNEQFF

size: -
J: TRBJ2-7
D: -
V: TRBV14
DNA: TGTGCCAGCAGACCTACGACCGCCTACGAGCAGTACTTC
CDR3: CASRPTTAYEQYF

size: -
J: TRBJ2-7
D: -
V: TRBV5-5
DNA: TGTGCCAGCAGCTACCAAGGACAGTCCTACGAGCAGTACTTC
CDR3: CASSYQGQSYEQYF

size: -
J: TRBJ2-7
D: -
V: TRBV7-8
DNA: TGTGCCAGCAGCACTAGGGGGCAGGGGGGCGAGCAGTACTTC
CDR3: CASSTRGQGGEQYF

size: few
J: TRBJ1-1
D: -
V: TRBV6-4
DNA: TGTGCCAGCAGCCAACAGGGAGGCACTGAAGCTTTCTTT
CDR3: CASSQQGGTEAFF

size: once
J: TRBJ2-1
D: TRBD2
V: TRBV4-3
DNA: TGCGCCAGCAGCCAAGAGGGGGTGGAGATAGCGGGAGGTTACAATGAGCAGTTCTTC
CDR3: CASSQEGVEIAGGYNEQFF

size: -
J: TRBJ1-4
D: -
V: TRBV19
DNA: TGTGCCAGTAGTATGAGTCTTGGTGGAGCAGAACTGTTTTTT
CDR3: CASSMSLGGAELFF

size: -
J: TRBJ1-1
D: -
V: TRBV7-9
DNA: TGTGCCAGCAGCTTAGGGGGTGGCCTCGTGAACACTGAAGCTTTCTTT
CDR3: CASSLGGGLVNTEAFF

size: -
J: TRBJ2-3
D: -
V: TRBV12-3/TRBV12-4
DNA: TGTGCCAGCAGGACTGGGGATACGCAGTATTTT
CDR3: CASRTGDTQYF

size: -
J: TRBJ2-1
D: -
V: TRBV5-1
DNA: TGCGCCAGCAGCTTGGAAGCCAATGAGCAGTTCTTC
CDR3: CASSLEANEQFF

size: -
J: TRBJ1-5
D: -
V: TRBV29-1
DNA: TGCAGCGTTGAATCGGGGGGCGGACAGCCCCAGCATTTT
CDR3: CSVESGGGQPQHF

size: once
J: TRBJ2-7
D: -
V: TRBV5-1
DNA: TGCGCCAGCAGCTTGGTCACAGGTGGCCACGAGCAGTACTTC
CDR3: CASSLVTGGHEQYF

size: -
J: TRBJ1-2
D: -
V: TRBV5-1
DNA: TGCGCCAGCAGCGAGGACAGCTATGGCTACACCTTC
CDR3: CASSEDSYGYTF

size: -
J: TRBJ1-2
D: -
V: TRBV6-5
DNA: TGTGCCAGCAGTTATACAAGTTCCTATGGCTACACCTTC
CDR3: CASSYTSSYGYTF

size: -
J: TRBJ2-6
D: -
V: TRBV27
DNA: TGTGCCAGCAAAGCTCTCTCTGGGGCCAACGTCCTGACTTTC
CDR3: CASKALSGANVLTF